This entry lists 23 T cell receptor beta chains sequenced from one sample in a study of blood T cell repertoires in COVID-19. This table comes from immunoSEQ multiplex PCR, and its TCRdb copy is limited to in-frame clones, with some not included. The sample contains about 520,000 clones, over 75% of which appear only once. The specimen sequenced was peripheral blood. These receptors all stem from a human donor in a cohort sampled during active COVID-19.

The sample holds a few counts of this clone. This chain joins TRBV6-6 and TRBJ2-3; D ambiguous. V was cut by 6 bases and J by 0 bases, with 7 bases left in between. This CDR3 has 13 residues. Germline assignment: CDR1 MNHNY and CDR2 SVGAGI (reference sequence). CDR3 nucleotide sequence: TGTGCCAGCAGCCTCGTGAGCACAGATACGCAGTATTTT. This sequence encodes CASSLVSTDTQYF.

The chain joins TRBV21-1 to TRBJ2-2; the table's TRBD2 call for D was not verified on the DNA. TRBV21-1 is reported as a pseudogene. The CDR3 spans 18 residues. CDR3 in amino acids: CASSKGLLAGGLGEELFF. The CDR3 DNA sequence: TGTGCCAGCAGCAAAGGCCTACTAGCGGGAGGCCTAGGAGAGGAGCTGTTTTTT.

V and J are TRBV28 and TRBJ2-3, with TRBD2 as a possible D gene (5 bases). Germline V gives CDR1 MDHEN, CDR2 SYDVKM. The CDR3 is 14 residues long. V dropped 8 bases and J dropped 2 bases, with 14 bases sitting between them. The chain's CDR3 is CASRRGRDTDTQYF. The CDR3 DNA reads as TGTGCCAGCCGCCGGGGTCGGGACACAGATACGCAGTATTTT.

The chain employs TRBV10-3 and TRBJ2-1, with 10 bases aligning to TRBD2. The CDR3 contains 15 residues. Germline V gene data show CDR1 as ENHRY and CDR2 as SYGVKD. Trimming at V came to 6 bases and at J to 2 bases, leaving 4 bases not matched to a gene. CDR3 sequence (DNA): TGTGCCATCAGGTCCACTAGCGGGACCTACAATGAGCAGTTCTTC. Its protein product is CAIRSTSGTYNEQFF.

J is TRBJ2-1 and V is TRBV27; D gene unclear. This CDR3 has 15 amino acids. The ends were cut back, 5 bases at V and 6 bases at J, with 17 bases in the middle. CDR1 is MNHEY and CDR2 is SMNVEV in the germline V gene (reference sequence). In nucleotides, the CDR3 is TGTGCCAGCAGTCCCGTAGGAGATACGTTCAATGAGCAGTTCTTC. It is translated as CASSPVGDTFNEQFF.

V and J are TRBV3-1 (or the pseudogene TRBV3-2) and TRBJ1-1; D is possibly TRBD1 (6 bases). V was clipped by 3 bases and J by 4 bases, with 12 bases between them. There are 14 residues in the CDR3. Germline V gene data show CDR1 as LGHDT and CDR2 as YNNKEL (reference sequence). The CDR3 DNA follows: TGTGCCAGCAGCCATCAGGGGAAGAGCACTGAAGCTTTCTTT. Encoded protein: CASSHQGKSTEAFF.

V is TRBV6-1 and J is TRBJ2-5; D might be TRBD2 (6 bases). The CDR3 sequence is 16 residues long. V dropped 4 bases and J dropped 4 bases, with 19 bases sitting between them. The germline V gene has CDR1 MNHNS and CDR2 SASEGT. CDR3 region: CASSGPRGSKVETQYF. In nucleotides, the CDR3 is TGTGCCAGCAGTGGTCCCCGGGGGTCCAAGGTAGAGACCCAGTACTTC.

The chain couples TRBV27 to TRBJ2-1; D perhaps matches TRBD2 (5 bases). CDR1 is MNHEY, CDR2 SMNVEV, per germline (reference sequence). Trimming stripped 4 bases from V and 6 bases from J, with 25 bases between. The CDR3 sequence is 18 residues long. This chain's CDR3 is CASSSSRTADWQANEQFF. Written as DNA, the CDR3 is TGTGCCAGCAGTTCCTCCCGGACCGCGGACTGGCAAGCCAATGAGCAGTTCTTC.

This clone was found once. This chain joins TRBV5-5 and TRBJ2-4, with 7 bases fitting TRBD2. The CDR3 covers 15 residues. Germline V CDR1 and CDR2: SGHKS, YYEKEE (reference sequence). V shed 3 bases, J shed 3 bases, and the junction held 6 bases outside the gene matches. CDR3 loop: CASSYPGGDKNIQYF. CDR3 DNA sequence: TGTGCCAGCAGCTATCCTGGGGGGGACAAAAACATTCAGTACTTC. The variable domain in full, completed from reference TRBV5-5 and TRBJ2-4, reads DAGVTQSPTHLIKTRGQQVTLRCSPISGHKSVSWYQQVLGQGPQFIFQYYEKEERGRGNFPDRFSARQFPNYSSELNVNALLLGDSALYLCASSYPGGDKNIQYFGAGTRLSVL.

V and J are TRBV9 and TRBJ1-2; the D gene is possibly TRBD1 (5 bases). Germline values: CDR1 SGDLS, CDR2 YYNGEE. This CDR3 comprises 13 residues. The V and J ends lost 1 base and 4 bases respectively, with 8 bases between them. CDR3 residues: CASSVQGAYGYTF. The CDR3 region has the DNA TGTGCCAGCAGCGTACAGGGTGCCTATGGCTACACCTTC.

The gene calls are TRBV19 and TRBJ1-1; D perhaps matches TRBD1 (5 bases). V lost 3 bases to trimming and J lost 1 base, with 12 bases between them. The CDR3 runs 15 residues. The V gene's germline CDR1 is LNHDA and CDR2 SQIVND (reference sequence). This CDR3 reads CASSIWEGRNTEAFF. The CDR3 DNA reads TGTGCCAGTAGTATTTGGGAGGGGCGGAACACTGAAGCTTTCTTT.

The V gene is TRBV30, the J gene TRBJ1-2, with no clear D. V lost 5 bases and J 0 bases, leaving 22 bases between the germline ends. CDR3 length: 17 residues. Germline V lookup: CDR1 GTSNPN, CDR2 SVGIG (reference sequence). In DNA form, the CDR3 reads TGTGCCTGGGAGACTATCCCGTTCGGTGGGGCTAACTATGGCTACACCTTC. Amino acid sequence: CAWETIPFGGANYGYTF.

The rearrangement uses TRBV6-1 and TRBJ1-1; D is possibly TRBD1 (6 bases). CDR3 length equals 15 residues. Germline V lookup: CDR1 MNHNS, CDR2 SASEGT. Trimming took 1 base from V and 4 from J, leaving 13 bases between them. CDR3 bases: TGTGCCAGCAGTGAAGGGACGGGGGGCCCCACTGAAGCTTTCTTT. Amino acids: CASSEGTGGPTEAFF.

This chain joins TRBV25-1 and TRBJ2-7; 11 positions agree with TRBD2. Germline CDR1 is MGHDK and CDR2 is SYGVNS. The CDR3 is 15 amino acids. The V gene end was trimmed by 4 bases and the J gene end by 3 bases; junction bases not matched to a gene: 5. CDR3 region: CASSGRLAGYYEQYF. In DNA form, the CDR3 reads TGTGCCAGCAGTGGGCGACTAGCGGGGTACTACGAGCAGTACTTC.

This clone was observed a handful of times. The CDR3 DNA sequence: TGTGCCAGCAGCCAACGAGGGCGCAATGAGCAGTTCTTC. Translated, it gives CASSQRGRNEQFF. V usage is TRBV4-2 and J usage is TRBJ2-1; D is perhaps TRBD2 (5 bases). The germline V gene has CDR1 LGHNA and CDR2 YNFKEQ. This CDR3 region has 13 residues. Trimming shortened V by 2 bases and J by 6 bases, and 8 bases separated the two germline ends.

The chain couples TRBV6-1 to TRBJ1-4; 9 bases fit TRBD1. Per germline, CDR1 MNHNS and CDR2 SASEGT. This CDR3 region has 15 residues. The V segment lost 2 bases and the J segment 5 bases; nucleotides outside the gene matches: 3. This CDR3 is CASSELGTGNEKLFF. The CDR3 DNA is TGTGCCAGCAGTGAACTCGGGACAGGGAATGAAAAACTGTTTTTT.

On this clone: A junction end diverges from the germline sequence, so it may reflect a read error. V is TRBV7-8 and J is TRBJ2-3, with a tentative D call TRBD2 (6 bases). The CDR3 covers 14 residues. Germline lookup yields CDR1 SGHVS and CDR2 FQNEAQ. In nucleotides, the CDR3 is TGTGCCAGCAGGTTAGCGGCCTTGACAGATACGCAGTATTTT. It yields the protein CASRLAALTDTQYF. The variable domain in full, completed from reference TRBV7-8 and TRBJ2-3, reads GAGVSQSPRYKVAKRGQDVALRCDPISGHVSLFWYQQALGQGPEFLTYFQNEAQLDKSGLPSDRFFAERPEGSVSTLKIQRTQQEDSAVYLCASRLAALTDTQYFGPGTRLTVL.

This clone was seen only once. V and J are TRBV7-2 and TRBJ1-3; no clear D. Trimming removed 5 bases at V and 0 bases at J, with 17 bases between. CDR1 and CDR2 from the germline V gene are SGHTA and FQGNSA. CDR3 size: 17 residues. CDR3 coding DNA: TGTGCCAGCAGCCTTCACCAAGGCGGGAACTCTGGAAACACCATATATTTT. It specifies CASSLHQGGNSGNTIYF.

The V and J genes are TRBV2 and TRBJ1-2, with a possible D match to TRBD1 (5 bases). There are 14 residues in the CDR3. Trimming shortened V by 7 bases and J by 4 bases, and 16 bases separated the two germline ends. The V gene's germline CDR1 is SNHLY and CDR2 FYNNEI. The CDR3 nucleotides read TGTGCCAGCAACCTCTTCCTTGACAGCTATGGCTACACCTTC. Amino acids: CASNLFLDSYGYTF.

The CDR3 region has the DNA TGTGCCAGCAGTCTACCGGGGACAGGGGCCTACGAGCAGTACTTC. Translated: CASSLPGTGAYEQYF. The chain carries TRBV28 and TRBJ2-7, with 10 bases lining up with TRBD1. The CDR3 spans 15 residues. Germline-derived CDR1 and CDR2 are MDHEN and SYDVKM. V gave up 5 bases and J gave up 2 bases; unmatched junction bases: 6.

This chain links TRBV2 with TRBJ1-1; unclear D gene. Germline V gene lookup returns CDR1 SNHLY and CDR2 FYNNEI. The CDR3 loop spans 14 amino acids. Trimming left V 11 bases short and J 2 bases short, with 18 bases between. The CDR3 DNA sequence: TGTGCCGCAACTTCCGAGCCCGAAAACACTGAAGCTTTCTTT. Protein: CAATSEPENTEAFF.

CDR3 region: CASQKTETGGELFF. The DNA for the CDR3 is TGTGCCAGCCAGAAAACAGAGACAGGCGGGGAGCTGTTTTTT. The V gene is TRBV11-2, the J gene TRBJ2-2; tentative D call: TRBD1 (6 bases). The V gene's germline CDR1 is SGHAT and CDR2 FQNNGV. V was pared by 8 bases and J by 7 bases, with 17 bases between. This CDR3 is built from 14 residues.

The chain joins TRBV5-1 to TRBJ1-2; D is unresolved. Germline loops: CDR1 SGHRS, CDR2 YFSETQ. The CDR3 runs to 16 residues. V was pared by 2 bases and J by 4 bases, with 18 bases between. CDR3 in amino acids: CASSFDSGNPSYGYTF. CDR3 DNA sequence: TGCGCCAGCAGCTTCGATTCGGGGAATCCTTCCTATGGCTACACCTTC. Together with reference TRBV5-1 and TRBJ1-2, the CDR3 gives the full variable domain: KAGVTQTPRYLIKTRGQQVTLSCSPISGHRSVSWYQQTPGQGLQFLFEYFSETQRNKGNFPGRFSGRQFSNSRSEMNVSTLELGDSALYLCASSFDSGNPSYGYTFGSGTRLTVV.